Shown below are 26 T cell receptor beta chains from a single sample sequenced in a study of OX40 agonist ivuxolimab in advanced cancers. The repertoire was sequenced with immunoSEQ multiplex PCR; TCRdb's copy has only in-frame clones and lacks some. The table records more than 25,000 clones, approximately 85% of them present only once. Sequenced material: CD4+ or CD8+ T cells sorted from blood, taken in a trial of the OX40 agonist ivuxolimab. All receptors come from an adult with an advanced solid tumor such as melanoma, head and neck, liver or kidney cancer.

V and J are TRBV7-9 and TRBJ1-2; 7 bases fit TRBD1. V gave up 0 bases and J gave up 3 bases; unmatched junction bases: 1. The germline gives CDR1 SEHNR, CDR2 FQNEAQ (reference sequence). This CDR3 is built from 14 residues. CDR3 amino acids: CASSLATGDYGYTF. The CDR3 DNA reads TGTGCCAGCAGCTTAGCCACAGGGGACTATGGCTACACCTTC.

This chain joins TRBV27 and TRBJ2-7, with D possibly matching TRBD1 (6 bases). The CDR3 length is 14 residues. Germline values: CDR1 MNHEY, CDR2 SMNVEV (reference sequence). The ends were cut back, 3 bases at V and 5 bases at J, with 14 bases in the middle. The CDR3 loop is CASSLVQGNHEQYF. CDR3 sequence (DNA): TGTGCCAGCAGTTTGGTACAGGGAAATCACGAGCAGTACTTC.

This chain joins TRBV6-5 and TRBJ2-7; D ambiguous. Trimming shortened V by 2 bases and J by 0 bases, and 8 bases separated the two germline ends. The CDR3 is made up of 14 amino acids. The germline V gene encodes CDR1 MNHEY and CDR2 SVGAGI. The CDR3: CASSYKGSSYEQYF. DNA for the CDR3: TGTGCCAGCAGTTACAAGGGAAGCTCCTACGAGCAGTACTTC.

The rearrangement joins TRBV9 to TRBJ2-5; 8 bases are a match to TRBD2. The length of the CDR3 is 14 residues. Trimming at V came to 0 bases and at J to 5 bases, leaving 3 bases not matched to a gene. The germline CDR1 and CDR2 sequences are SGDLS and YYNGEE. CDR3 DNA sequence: TGTGCCAGCAGCGTAGAGGGCGGGAGGGAGACCCAGTACTTC. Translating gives CASSVEGGRETQYF.

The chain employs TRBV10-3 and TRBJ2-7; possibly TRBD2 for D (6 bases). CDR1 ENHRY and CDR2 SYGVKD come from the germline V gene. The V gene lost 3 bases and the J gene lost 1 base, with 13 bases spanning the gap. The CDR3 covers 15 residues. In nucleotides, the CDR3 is TGTGCCATCAGTGAACCAGCGGGTCTGTCCTACGAGCAGTACTTC. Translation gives CAISEPAGLSYEQYF.

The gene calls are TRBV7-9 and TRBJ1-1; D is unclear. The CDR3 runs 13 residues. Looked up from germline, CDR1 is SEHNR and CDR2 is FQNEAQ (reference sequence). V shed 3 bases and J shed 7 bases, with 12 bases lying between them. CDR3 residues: CASSLGTLYEAFF. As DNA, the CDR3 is TGTGCCAGCAGCTTGGGTACCCTATATGAAGCTTTCTTT.

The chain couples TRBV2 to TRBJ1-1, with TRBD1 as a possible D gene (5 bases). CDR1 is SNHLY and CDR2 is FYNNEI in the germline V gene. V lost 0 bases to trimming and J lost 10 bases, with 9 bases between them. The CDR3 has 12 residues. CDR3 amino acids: CASSEAGLGAFF. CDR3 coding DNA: TGTGCCAGCAGTGAAGCGGGACTGGGAGCTTTCTTT.

DNA for the CDR3: TGCGCCAGCAGCTTGACCCCAGGGCGGTCTAGCTCCTACGAGCAGTACTTC. Translated, it gives CASSLTPGRSSSYEQYF. The V gene is TRBV5-1, the J gene TRBJ2-7, with TRBD1 as a possible D gene (5 bases). The CDR3 is made up of 17 amino acids. V was pared by 1 base and J by 0 bases, with 17 bases between. The germline gives CDR1 SGHRS, CDR2 YFSETQ.

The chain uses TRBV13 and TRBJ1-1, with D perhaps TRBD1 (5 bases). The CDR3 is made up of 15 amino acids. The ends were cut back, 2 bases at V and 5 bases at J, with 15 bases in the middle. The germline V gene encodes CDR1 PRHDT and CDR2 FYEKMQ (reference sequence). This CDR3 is CASSLKPAGYTEAFF. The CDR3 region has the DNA TGTGCCAGCAGCTTAAAGCCGGCAGGGTATACTGAAGCTTTCTTT.

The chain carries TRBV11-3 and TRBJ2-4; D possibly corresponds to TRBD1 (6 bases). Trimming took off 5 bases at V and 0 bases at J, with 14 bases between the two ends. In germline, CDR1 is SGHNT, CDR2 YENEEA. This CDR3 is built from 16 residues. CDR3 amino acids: CASSPRTALAKNIQYF. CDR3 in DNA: TGTGCCAGCAGCCCAAGGACAGCACTAGCCAAAAACATTCAGTACTTC.

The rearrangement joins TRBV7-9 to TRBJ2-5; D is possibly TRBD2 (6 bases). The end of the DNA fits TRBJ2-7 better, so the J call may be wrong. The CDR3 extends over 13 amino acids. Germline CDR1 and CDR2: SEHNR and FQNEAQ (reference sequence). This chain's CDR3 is CASSLSGALEQYF. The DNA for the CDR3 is TGTGCCAGCAGCTTATCGGGAGCTCTCGAGCAGTACTTC.

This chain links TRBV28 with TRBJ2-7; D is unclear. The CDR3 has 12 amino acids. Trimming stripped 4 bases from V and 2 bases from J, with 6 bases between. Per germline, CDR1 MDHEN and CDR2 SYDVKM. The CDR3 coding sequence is TGTGCCAGCAGTTCCACGCCCTACGAGCAGTACTTC. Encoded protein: CASSSTPYEQYF. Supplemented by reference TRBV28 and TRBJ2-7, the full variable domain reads DVKVTQSSRYLVKRTGEKVFLECVQDMDHENMFWYRQDPGLGLRLIYFSYDVKMKEKGDIPEGYSVSREKKERFSLILESASTNQTSMYLCASSSTPYEQYFGPGTRLTVT.

The CDR3 loop is CASSQLAADYEQYF. In DNA, the CDR3 is TGCGCCAGCAGCCAATTAGCGGCGGACTACGAGCAGTACTTC. The J gene is TRBJ2-7, the V gene TRBV4-1; possibly TRBD2 for D (6 bases). This CDR3 spans 14 amino acids. V was clipped by 2 bases and J by 3 bases, with 11 bases between them. CDR1 and CDR2 from the germline V gene are MGHRA and YSYEKL.

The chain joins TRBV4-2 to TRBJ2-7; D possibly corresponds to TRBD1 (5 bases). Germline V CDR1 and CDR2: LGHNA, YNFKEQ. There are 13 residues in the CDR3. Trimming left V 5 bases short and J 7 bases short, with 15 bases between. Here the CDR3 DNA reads TGTGCCAGCAGCTTGGGGCAGGGTAAGGAGCAGTACTTC. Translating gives CASSLGQGKEQYF.

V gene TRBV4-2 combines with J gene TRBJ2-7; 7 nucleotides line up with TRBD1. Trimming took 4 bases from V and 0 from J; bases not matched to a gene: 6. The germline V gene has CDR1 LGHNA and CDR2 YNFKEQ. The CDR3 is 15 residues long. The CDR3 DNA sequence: TGTGCCAGCAGCCCGCGGTCAGGGGGCTCCTACGAGCAGTACTTC. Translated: CASSPRSGGSYEQYF.

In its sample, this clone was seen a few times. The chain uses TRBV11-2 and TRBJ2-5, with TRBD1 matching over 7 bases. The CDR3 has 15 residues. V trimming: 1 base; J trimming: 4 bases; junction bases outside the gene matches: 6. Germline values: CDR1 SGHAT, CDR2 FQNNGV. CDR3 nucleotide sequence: TGTGCCAGCAGCTTAGGCGACAGGGTAGGAGAGACCCAGTACTTC. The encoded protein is CASSLGDRVGETQYF.

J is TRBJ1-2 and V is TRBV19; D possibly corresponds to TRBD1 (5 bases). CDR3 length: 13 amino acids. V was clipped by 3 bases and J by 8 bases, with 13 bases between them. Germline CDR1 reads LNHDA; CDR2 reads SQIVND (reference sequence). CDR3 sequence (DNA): TGTGCCAGTAGTATCGGGACCCTGCAGGGCTACACCTTC. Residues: CASSIGTLQGYTF.

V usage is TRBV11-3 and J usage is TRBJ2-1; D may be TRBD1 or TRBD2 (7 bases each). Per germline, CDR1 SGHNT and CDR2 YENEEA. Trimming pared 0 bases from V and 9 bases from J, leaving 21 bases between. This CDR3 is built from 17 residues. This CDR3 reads CASSLDRGIAGGIEQFF. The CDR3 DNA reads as TGTGCCAGCAGCTTAGACAGGGGGATAGCGGGTGGAATTGAGCAGTTCTTC.

Here the CDR3 reads CASSPTGTYSNQPQHF. The CDR3 bases are TGTGCCAGTAGTCCAACCGGGACCTATAGCAATCAGCCCCAGCATTTT. The J gene is TRBJ1-5, the V gene TRBV19; possibly TRBD1 for D (5 bases). V lost 5 bases to trimming and J lost 0 bases, with 14 bases between them. The CDR3 length is 16 residues. The germline V gene encodes CDR1 LNHDA and CDR2 SQIVND (reference sequence).

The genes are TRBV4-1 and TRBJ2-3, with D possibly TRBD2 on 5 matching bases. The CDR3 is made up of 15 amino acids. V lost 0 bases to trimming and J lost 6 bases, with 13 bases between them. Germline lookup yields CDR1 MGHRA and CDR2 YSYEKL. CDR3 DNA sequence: TGCGCCAGCAGCCAAGAAGGACTCCTAGGGGATACGCAGTATTTT. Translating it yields CASSQEGLLGDTQYF.

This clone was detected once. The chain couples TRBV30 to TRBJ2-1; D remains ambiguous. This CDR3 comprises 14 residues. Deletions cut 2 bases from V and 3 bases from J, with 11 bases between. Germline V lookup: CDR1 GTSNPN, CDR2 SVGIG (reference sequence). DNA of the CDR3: TGTGCCTGGAGTCCCGGAATGGGCTACAATGAGCAGTTCTTC. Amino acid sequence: CAWSPGMGYNEQFF.

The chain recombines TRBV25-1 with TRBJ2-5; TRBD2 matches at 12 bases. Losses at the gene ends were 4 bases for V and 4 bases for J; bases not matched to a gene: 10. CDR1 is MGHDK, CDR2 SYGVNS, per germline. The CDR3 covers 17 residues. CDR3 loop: CASSVSPGLAGLETQYF. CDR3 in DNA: TGTGCCAGCAGTGTCTCACCGGGACTAGCGGGTTTAGAGACCCAGTACTTC.

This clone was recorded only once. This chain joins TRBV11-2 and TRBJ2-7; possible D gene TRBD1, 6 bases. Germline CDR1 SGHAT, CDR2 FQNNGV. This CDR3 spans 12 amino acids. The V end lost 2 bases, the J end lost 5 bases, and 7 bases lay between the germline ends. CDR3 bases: TGTGCCAGCAGCTTACCAGGGGACGAGCAGTACTTC. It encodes CASSLPGDEQYF.

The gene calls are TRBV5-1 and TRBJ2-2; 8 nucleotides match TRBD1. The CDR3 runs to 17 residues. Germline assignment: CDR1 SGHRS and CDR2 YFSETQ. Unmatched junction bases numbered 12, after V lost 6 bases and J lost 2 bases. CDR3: CASNLGPGGANTGELFF. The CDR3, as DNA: TGCGCCAGCAACCTAGGTCCAGGGGGCGCAAACACCGGGGAGCTGTTTTTT.

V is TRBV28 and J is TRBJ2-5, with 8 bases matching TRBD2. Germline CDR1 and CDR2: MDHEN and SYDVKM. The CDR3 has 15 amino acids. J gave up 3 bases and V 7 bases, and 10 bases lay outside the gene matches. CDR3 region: CASTISGTLKETQYF. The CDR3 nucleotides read TGTGCCAGCACCATTAGCGGGACGCTTAAAGAGACCCAGTACTTC.

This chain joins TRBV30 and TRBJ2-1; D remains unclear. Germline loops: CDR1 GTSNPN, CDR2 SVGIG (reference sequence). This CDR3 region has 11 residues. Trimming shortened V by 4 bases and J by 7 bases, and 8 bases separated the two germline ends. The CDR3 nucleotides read TGTGCCTGGAATGGTGGGAATGAGCAGTTCTTC. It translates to CAWNGGNEQFF.